This T cell receptor (beta chain) came from a study of CD8+ T cells in alopecia areata. In the study overall: Female roughly 7-11-week-old C3H/HeJ recipients received skin from approximately 6-13-month-old C3H/HeJ graft donors with spontaneous alopecia.

This clone was detected ten times or more. The listed genes are named as in mouse. The read ends 4 residues early relative to the CDR3; the germline J gene fills the gap. CD4, CD8alpha, NKG2D, NKG2ACE and other markers guided sorting of pooled cutaneous lymph node cells. RNA was extracted and reverse transcribed into cDNA as the sequencing template. Using immunoSEQ multiplex PCR, the repertoire was profiled, and TCRdb retains in-frame clones only, with some absent. There are more than 250,000 clones in the sample, none observed a single time. The CDR3 sequence is 15 residues long. CDR1 is NSHNY, CDR2 SYGAGN, per germline. Trimming cost V 5 bases and J 0 bases; bases outside gene matches: 4.

J is TRBJ1-2 and V is TRBV13-1; 10 nucleotides align to TRBD1. The source material was CD4+ T cells sorted from a lymph node. The clonotype comes from a C3H/HeJ mouse with alopecia areata. MHC haplotype here: H2-k. CDR3 sequence: CASSRQGAANSDYTF. The covered CDR3 bases are TGTGCCAGCAGCCGACAGGGGGCCGCAAACTCC.